This T cell receptor beta chain was documented in a study of T cell responses to AZD1222 COVID-19 vaccine. Measured with immunoSEQ multiplex PCR; TCRdb has only the in-frame clones, and not every one. The sample contains some 190,000 clones, approximately 90% of which appear only once. J gave up 1 base and V 4 bases, and 15 bases lay outside the gene matches. This CDR3 has 18 residues. Germline CDR1 reads SGHKS; CDR2 reads YYEKEE (reference sequence). Sample: peripheral blood, taken on day 0 of AZD1222 vaccination. This receptor was taken from an adult in good health. V is TRBV5-5 and J is TRBJ1-1; TRBD1 agrees at 8 bases. The CDR3 nucleotides are TGTGCCAGCAGCGTAACAACTGGACAGGGCGTGGGGAACACTGAAGCTTTCTTT. It codes for CASSVTTGQGVGNTEAFF.